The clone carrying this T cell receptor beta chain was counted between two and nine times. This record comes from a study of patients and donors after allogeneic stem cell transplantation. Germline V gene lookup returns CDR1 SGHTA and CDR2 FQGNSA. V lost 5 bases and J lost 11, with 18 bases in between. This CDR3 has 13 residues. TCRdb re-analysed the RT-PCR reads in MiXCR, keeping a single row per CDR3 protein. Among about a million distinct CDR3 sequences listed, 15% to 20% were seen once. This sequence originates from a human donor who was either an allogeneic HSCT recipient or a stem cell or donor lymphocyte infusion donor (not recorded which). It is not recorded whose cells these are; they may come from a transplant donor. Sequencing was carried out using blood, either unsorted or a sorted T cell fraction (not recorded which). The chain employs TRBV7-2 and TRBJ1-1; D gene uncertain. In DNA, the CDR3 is TGTGCCAGCAGCCCCGAGGGAGTTGTAGCGGCTTTCTTT. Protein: CASSPEGVVAAFF.